The 14 T cell receptor beta chains below come from one sample, sequenced in a study of blood T cell repertoires in COVID-19. Some clones are missing from TCRdb's copy, which holds only in-frame ones; the method was immunoSEQ multiplex PCR. The table lists 250,000 or so clones, 87% of them singletons. Sequencing was carried out using peripheral blood. The receptors here all came from a young man with active or convalescent COVID-19.

The chain has TRBV6-2 or TRBV6-3 and TRBJ1-5, with a tentative D call TRBD1 (5 bases). The CDR3 spans 16 residues. Germline lookup yields CDR1 MNHEY and CDR2 SVGEGT. The ends were cut back, 1 base at V and 0 bases at J, with 10 bases in the middle. CDR3 DNA sequence: TGTGCCAGCAGTTACTTCACAGGCTCTAGCAATCAGCCCCAGCATTTT. Encoded protein: CASSYFTGSSNQPQHF.

The chain uses TRBV7-7 and TRBJ2-2; 9 nucleotides align to TRBD2. CDR3 length: 13 amino acids. Germline V gene sequence: CDR1 SSHAT, CDR2 FNYEAQ (reference sequence). The CDR3 here is CASSSGTTGELFF. The CDR3 DNA is TGTGCTAGCTCTAGCGGGACGACCGGGGAGCTGTTTTTT.

The chain links TRBV28 to TRBJ1-4; the D is unclear. Germline values: CDR1 MDHEN, CDR2 SYDVKM. The CDR3 sequence is 15 residues long. V was shortened by 3 bases and J by 2 bases, with 10 bases between the two germline ends. CDR3 nucleotide sequence: TGTGCCAGCAGTTTGGAGGGATTCACTAATGAAAAACTGTTTTTT. It translates to CASSLEGFTNEKLFF.

The CDR3 here is CASSLARRTDNEQFF. CDR3 bases: TGTGCCAGCAGCTTGGCGCGCCGGACAGACAATGAGCAGTTCTTC. The V and J genes are TRBV5-8 and TRBJ2-1; maybe TRBD1 (6 bases). Trimming left V 0 bases short and J 5 bases short, with 12 bases between. Germline-derived CDR1 and CDR2 are SGHTS and YDEGEE. CDR3 length equals 15 residues.

This chain uses TRBV19 with TRBJ1-1; maybe TRBD1 (6 bases). The germline V gene encodes CDR1 LNHDA and CDR2 SQIVND (reference sequence). The CDR3 length is 14 residues. Trimming removed 5 bases from V and 2 bases from J, with 12 bases in between. The CDR3 DNA is TGTGCCAGTAGTCCGCGGACAGACAACACTGAAGCTTTCTTT. It specifies CASSPRTDNTEAFF.

The chain links TRBV9 to TRBJ1-5; 9 nucleotides match TRBD1. J lost 5 bases, V lost 0 bases, and 3 bases had no gene match. The CDR3 loop spans 15 amino acids. CDR1 is SGDLS and CDR2 is YYNGEE in the germline V gene. CDR3 nucleotides: TGTGCCAGCAGCGTAGAGGGACAGGGAGATCAGCCCCAGCATTTT. This codes for CASSVEGQGDQPQHF. The whole variable domain, remainder taken from reference TRBV9 and TRBJ1-5, is DSGVTQTPKHLITATGQRVTLRCSPRSGDLSVYWYQQSLDQGLQFLIQYYNGEERAKGNILERFSAQQFPDLHSELNLSSLELGDSALYFCASSVEGQGDQPQHFGDGTRLSIL.

The chain recombines TRBV2 with TRBJ2-1; TRBD2 matches at 7 bases. Germline V gives CDR1 SNHLY, CDR2 FYNNEI. CDR3 size: 15 residues. Trimming at V came to 4 bases and at J to 6 bases, leaving 9 bases not matched to a gene. CDR3 DNA: TGTGCCAGCAGTGTAGCTAGCGGCTACTTCAATGAGCAGTTCTTC. Encoded protein: CASSVASGYFNEQFF.

The rearrangement joins TRBV13 to TRBJ2-5, with D maybe TRBD2 (5 bases). Trimming removed 2 bases from V and 7 bases from J, with 11 bases in between. Germline assignment: CDR1 PRHDT and CDR2 FYEKMQ (reference sequence). The CDR3 covers 13 residues. The CDR3 nucleotides read TGTGCCAGCAGCTTACTGTACCGGGGGACCCAGTACTTC. Translated: CASSLLYRGTQYF.

In DNA, the CDR3 is TGTGCCAGCAGCGACAGGGACCCGCTTGGGGCTTTCTTT. Translation gives CASSDRDPLGAFF. The chain uses TRBV7-9 and TRBJ1-1, with TRBD1 matching 7 bases. V was pared by 5 bases and J by 11 bases, with 11 bases of the junction left unmatched. The CDR3 is made up of 13 amino acids. Germline CDR1 reads SEHNR; CDR2 reads FQNEAQ (reference sequence).

This rearrangement joins TRBV13 to TRBJ1-2, with 8 bases identical to TRBD1. The CDR3 is made up of 15 amino acids. Trimming cost V 5 bases and J 5 bases; bases outside gene matches: 10. Germline V gene data show CDR1 as PRHDT and CDR2 as FYEKMQ (reference sequence). CDR3 residues: CASSTRQGRLYGYTF. CDR3 coding DNA: TGTGCCAGCAGCACCCGACAGGGGCGTTTATATGGCTACACCTTC.

This clone showed up just once. This rearrangement joins TRBV11-2 to TRBJ2-7, with 10 nucleotides matching TRBD2. V shed 5 bases, J shed 2 bases, and the junction held 6 bases outside the gene matches. In germline, CDR1 is SGHAT, CDR2 FQNNGV. The CDR3 consists of 15 residues. The chain's CDR3 is CASSVGLARAYEQYF. In DNA, the CDR3 is TGTGCCAGCAGCGTGGGACTAGCGCGTGCCTACGAGCAGTACTTC.

This rearrangement joins TRBV4-3 to TRBJ1-2; maybe TRBD1 (5 bases). The germline V gene has CDR1 LGHNA and CDR2 YSLEER. V was cut by 0 bases and J by 6 bases, with 17 bases left in between. The CDR3 spans 16 residues. CDR3 sequence: CASSQDLIQGSHGYTF. The DNA of the CDR3 is TGCGCCAGCAGCCAAGATTTAATCCAGGGAAGTCATGGCTACACCTTC.

This chain links TRBV6-2 or TRBV6-3 with TRBJ2-7; D not certain. The V end was cut by 6 bases, the J end by 4 bases, with 7 bases between. Germline V gene sequence: CDR1 MNHEY, CDR2 SVGEGT. This CDR3 contains 11 residues. CDR3 in amino acids: CASSQEYEQYF. The CDR3 DNA reads TGTGCCAGCAGCCAGGAGTACGAGCAGTACTTC.

The chain links TRBV5-1 to TRBJ1-1, with unresolved D. The ends were cut back, 2 bases at V and 1 base at J, with 9 bases in the middle. The CDR3 is 14 amino acids. CDR1 SGHRS and CDR2 YFSETQ come from the germline V gene. Here the CDR3 reads CASSFGVSNTEAFF. CDR3 coding DNA: TGCGCCAGCAGCTTCGGGGTTTCGAACACTGAAGCTTTCTTT.